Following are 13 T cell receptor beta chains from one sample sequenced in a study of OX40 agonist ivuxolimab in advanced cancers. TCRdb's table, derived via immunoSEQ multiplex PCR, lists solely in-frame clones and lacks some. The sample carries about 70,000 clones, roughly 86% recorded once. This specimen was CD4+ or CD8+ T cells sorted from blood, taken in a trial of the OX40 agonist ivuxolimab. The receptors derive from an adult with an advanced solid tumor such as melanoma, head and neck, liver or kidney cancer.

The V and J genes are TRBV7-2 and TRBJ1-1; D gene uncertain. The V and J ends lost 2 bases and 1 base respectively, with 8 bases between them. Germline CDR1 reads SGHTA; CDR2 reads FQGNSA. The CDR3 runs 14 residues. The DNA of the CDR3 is TGTGCCAGCAGCTTAATGGCTGGGAACACTGAAGCTTTCTTT. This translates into CASSLMAGNTEAFF.

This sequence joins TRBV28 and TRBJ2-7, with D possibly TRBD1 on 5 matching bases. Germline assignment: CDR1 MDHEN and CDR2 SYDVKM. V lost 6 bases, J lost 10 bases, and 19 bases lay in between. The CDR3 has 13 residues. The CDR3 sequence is CASSDGRGRRQYF. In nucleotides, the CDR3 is TGTGCCAGCAGCGACGGAAGGGGCCGGCGCCAGTACTTC.

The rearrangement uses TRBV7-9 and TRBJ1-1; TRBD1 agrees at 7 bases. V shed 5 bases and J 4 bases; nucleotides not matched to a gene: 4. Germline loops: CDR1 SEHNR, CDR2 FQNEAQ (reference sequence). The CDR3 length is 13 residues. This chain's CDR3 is CASSRTGATEAFF. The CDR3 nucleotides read TGTGCCAGCAGCCGAACAGGGGCCACTGAAGCTTTCTTT.

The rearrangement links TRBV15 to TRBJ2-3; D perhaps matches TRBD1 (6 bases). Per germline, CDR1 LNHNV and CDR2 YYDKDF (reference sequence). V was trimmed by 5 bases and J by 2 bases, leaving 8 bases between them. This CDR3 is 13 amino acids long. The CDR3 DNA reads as TGTGCCACCAGCTACAGGGTCACAGATACGCAGTATTTT. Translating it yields CATSYRVTDTQYF.

The CDR3 DNA reads TGTGCCAGCAGTTACGGAGGGACTAGATTGTCAGATACGCAGTATTTT. This codes for CASSYGGTRLSDTQYF. The chain couples TRBV6-6 to TRBJ2-3; 8 bases fit TRBD2. This CDR3 has 16 residues. V lost 2 bases and J lost 4; bases outside the gene matches: 8. Germline loops: CDR1 MNHNY, CDR2 SVGAGI (reference sequence).

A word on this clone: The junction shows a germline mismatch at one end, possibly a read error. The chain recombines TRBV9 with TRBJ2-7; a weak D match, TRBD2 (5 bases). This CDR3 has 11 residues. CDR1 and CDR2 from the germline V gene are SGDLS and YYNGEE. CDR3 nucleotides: TGTGCCAGCAAGCGGCTATCCTTTAGAGACTTC. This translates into CASKRLSFRDF. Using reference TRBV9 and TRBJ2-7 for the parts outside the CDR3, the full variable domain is DSGVTQTPKHLITATGQRVTLRCSPRSGDLSVYWYQQSLDQGLQFLIQYYNGEERAKGNILERFSAQQFPDLHSELNLSSLELGDSALYFCASKRLSFRDFGPGTRLTVT.

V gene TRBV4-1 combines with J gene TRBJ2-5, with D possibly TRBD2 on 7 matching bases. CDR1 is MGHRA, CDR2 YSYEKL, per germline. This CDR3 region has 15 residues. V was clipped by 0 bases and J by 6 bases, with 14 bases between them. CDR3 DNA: TGCGCCAGCAGCCAAGAAGGGGGAGGGTTGAAGACCCAGTACTTC. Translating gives CASSQEGGGLKTQYF.

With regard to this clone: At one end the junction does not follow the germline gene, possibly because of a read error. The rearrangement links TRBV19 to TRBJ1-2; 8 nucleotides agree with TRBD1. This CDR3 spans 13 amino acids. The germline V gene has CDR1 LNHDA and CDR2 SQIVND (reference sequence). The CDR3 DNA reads TGTGCCAGTATTGGACAGGGCGACTATGGCTACATCTTC. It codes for CASIGQGDYGYIF.

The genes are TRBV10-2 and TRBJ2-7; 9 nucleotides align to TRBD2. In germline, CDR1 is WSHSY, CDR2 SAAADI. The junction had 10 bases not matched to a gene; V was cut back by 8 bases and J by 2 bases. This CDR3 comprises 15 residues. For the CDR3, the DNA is TGCGCCAGCGGGGGGCGGAGCGGGGGGCCCTACGAGCAGTACTTC. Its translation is CASGGRSGGPYEQYF.

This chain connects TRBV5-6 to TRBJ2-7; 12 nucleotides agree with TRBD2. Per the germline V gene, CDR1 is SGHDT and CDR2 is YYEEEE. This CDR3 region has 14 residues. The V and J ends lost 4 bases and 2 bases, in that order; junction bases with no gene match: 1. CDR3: CASSRLAGAYEQYF. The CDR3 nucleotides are TGTGCCAGCAGCCGACTAGCGGGGGCCTACGAGCAGTACTTC.

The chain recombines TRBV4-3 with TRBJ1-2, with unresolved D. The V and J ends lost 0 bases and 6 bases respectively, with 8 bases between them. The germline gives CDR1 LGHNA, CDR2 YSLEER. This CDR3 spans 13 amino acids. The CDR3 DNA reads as TGCGCCAGCAGCCAAGAGGTGGGAAATGGCTACACCTTC. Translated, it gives CASSQEVGNGYTF.

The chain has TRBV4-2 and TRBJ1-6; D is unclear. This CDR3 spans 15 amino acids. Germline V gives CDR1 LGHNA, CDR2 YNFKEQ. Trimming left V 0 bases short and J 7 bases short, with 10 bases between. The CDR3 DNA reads TGTGCCAGCAGCCAAGATATGAACTCAAATTCACCCCTCCACTTT. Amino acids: CASSQDMNSNSPLHF.

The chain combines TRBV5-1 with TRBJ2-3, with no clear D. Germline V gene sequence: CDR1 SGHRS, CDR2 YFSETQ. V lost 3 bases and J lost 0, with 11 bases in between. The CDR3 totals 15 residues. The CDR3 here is CASSSRTASTDTQYF. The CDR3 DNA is TGCGCCAGCAGCTCCCGGACGGCGAGCACAGATACGCAGTATTTT. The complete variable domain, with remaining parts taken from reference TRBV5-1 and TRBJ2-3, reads KAGVTQTPRYLIKTRGQQVTLSCSPISGHRSVSWYQQTPGQGLQFLFEYFSETQRNKGNFPGRFSGRQFSNSRSEMNVSTLELGDSALYLCASSSRTASTDTQYFGPGTRLTVL.